This TCR beta chain is drawn from a study of patients and donors after allogeneic stem cell transplantation. CDR3 size: 13 residues. With 4 bases removed from V and 6 bases from J, the gap between germline ends came to 12 bases. The germline CDR1 and CDR2 sequences are SGDLS and YYNGEE. TCRdb reanalysed the RT-PCR reads using MiXCR and keeps one entry per CDR3 protein. The repertoire holds more than 850,000 distinct CDR3 sequences, with roughly 18% as singletons. This receptor was identified in a human donor who was either an allogeneic HSCT recipient or a stem cell or donor lymphocyte infusion donor (not recorded which). It is not recorded whose cells these are; they may come from a transplant donor. The chain recombines TRBV9 with TRBJ2-3, with D perhaps TRBD2 (5 bases). Sequencing was carried out using blood, either unsorted or a sorted T cell fraction (not recorded which). The CDR3 DNA reads as TGTGCCAGCAGCTCTATATTAGCGGATACGCAGTATTTT. The encoded protein is CASSSILADTQYF.